This record looks at one T cell receptor (beta chain) sequence and its context. What it binds is not known. CDR3 length equals 15 residues. V shed 2 bases and J shed 1 base, with 12 bases lying between them. Germline loops: CDR1 MGHDK, CDR2 SYGVNS. 60 Vbeta and 13 Jbeta primers were used in PCR. Sequencing used immunoSEQ multiplex PCR; TCRdb keeps in-frame clones, though not all of them. The sample holds some 170,000 clones; around 81% are singletons and the top ten take 2% to 2.5%. This entry comes from a study of cytomegalovirus exposure and HLA in healthy donors. Donors consisted of healthy bone marrow donors. Whole-study findings and limits: In a later analysis, CMV-associated beta chains were mostly HLA-associated, it appeared. In vitro testing confirmed a few CMV-associated chains as specific for CMV antigens.

This receptor was taken from a woman under 40 in good health and CMV-seronegative. This chain connects TRBV25-1 to TRBJ2-7, with D possibly being TRBD2 (6 bases). Sequencing used PBMCs. The CDR3 region has the DNA TGTGCCAGCAGTGAAGTGGGGGGTAAGTCCTACGAGCAGTACTTC. The encoded protein is CASSEVGGKSYEQYF.